The 10 T cell receptor beta chains presented below share a single source sample, sequenced in a study of cytomegalovirus exposure and HLA in healthy donors. This PCR relied on a set of 60 Vbeta primers and 13 Jbeta primers. Using immunoSEQ multiplex PCR, the repertoire was profiled, and TCRdb retains in-frame clones only, with some absent. The sample lists over 150,000 clones; around 77% were seen once. Sequenced sample: PBMCs. These receptors were obtained from a young woman in good health and CMV-seronegative.

This chain uses TRBV18 with TRBJ1-2; D unclear. Per the germline V gene, CDR1 is KGHSH and CDR2 is LQKENI. V dropped 0 bases and J dropped 4 bases, with 12 bases sitting between them. The CDR3 contains 15 residues. The CDR3 loop reads CASSPPSLYGYGYTF. In DNA form, the CDR3 reads TGTGCCAGCTCACCACCGTCGCTATATGGCTATGGCTACACCTTC.

This clone was counted once. This chain links TRBV4-2 with TRBJ1-2; 9 bases map to TRBD1. The junction had 9 bases not matched to a gene; V was cut back by 0 bases and J by 7 bases. The CDR3 is 16 residues long. Per the germline V gene, CDR1 is LGHNA and CDR2 is YNFKEQ. The CDR3 here is CASSQDRTGVPTGYTF. For the CDR3, the DNA is TGTGCCAGCAGCCAAGATAGGACAGGGGTTCCCACTGGCTACACCTTC.

The table lists this clone with a few counts. V usage is TRBV5-1 and J usage is TRBJ2-7, with 7 bases lining up with TRBD1. Per the germline V gene, CDR1 is SGHRS and CDR2 is YFSETQ. The CDR3 loop spans 18 amino acids. V gave up 0 bases and J gave up 2 bases; unmatched junction bases: 14. Here the CDR3 reads CASSLDFGRQGETYEQYF. The CDR3 nucleotides read TGCGCCAGCAGCTTGGATTTCGGGCGGCAGGGGGAGACCTACGAGCAGTACTTC. The full variable domain, completed using reference TRBV5-1 and TRBJ2-7, is KAGVTQTPRYLIKTRGQQVTLSCSPISGHRSVSWYQQTPGQGLQFLFEYFSETQRNKGNFPGRFSGRQFSNSRSEMNVSTLELGDSALYLCASSLDFGRQGETYEQYFGPGTRLTVT.

The rearrangement uses TRBV4-2 and TRBJ1-2, with no clear D. The ends were cut back, 3 bases at V and 3 bases at J, with 8 bases in the middle. The CDR3 has 13 residues. Looked up from germline, CDR1 is LGHNA and CDR2 is YNFKEQ. In nucleotides, the CDR3 is TGTGCCAGCAGCCAGAGGAACTACTATGGCTACACCTTC. The encoded protein is CASSQRNYYGYTF.

V is TRBV9 and J is TRBJ1-1; D call uncertain. CDR1 and CDR2 (germline): SGDLS, YYNGEE. This CDR3 has 14 residues. With 4 bases removed from V and 3 bases from J, the gap between germline ends came to 13 bases. The CDR3 loop reads CASSLQVGDTEAFF. DNA for the CDR3: TGTGCCAGCAGCCTTCAGGTCGGGGACACTGAAGCTTTCTTT.

The J gene is TRBJ1-1, the V gene TRBV2; D gene ambiguous. Trimming pared 11 bases from V and 4 bases from J, leaving 20 bases between. The germline CDR1 and CDR2 sequences are SNHLY and FYNNEI. The CDR3 sequence is 14 residues long. The CDR3 loop is CALLPGSQATEAFF. CDR3 sequence (DNA): TGTGCCCTACTACCGGGATCACAAGCCACTGAAGCTTTCTTT.

V and J are TRBV2 and TRBJ2-3; a possible D gene is TRBD2 (5 bases). Germline CDR1 and CDR2: SNHLY and FYNNEI. The ends were cut back, 3 bases at V and 14 bases at J, with 30 bases in the middle. The CDR3 is made up of 17 amino acids. The CDR3 nucleotides read TGTGCCAGCAGTGATCTTTGGTTCAATGACGGGATCTGGGTGAGGTATTTT. Translated: CASSDLWFNDGIWVRYF. The full variable domain, with the rest looked up from reference TRBV2 and TRBJ2-3, is EPEVTQTPSHQVTQMGQEVILRCVPISNHLYFYWYRQILGQKVEFLVSFYNNEISEKSEIFDDQFSVERPDGSNFTLKIRSTKLEDSAMYFCASSDLWFNDGIWVRYFGPGTRLTVL.

The J gene is TRBJ1-2, the V gene TRBV29-1, with 7 bases aligning to TRBD1. The ends lost 3 bases at V and 4 bases at J; junction bases unmatched: 8. Germline V gene sequence: CDR1 SQVTM, CDR2 ANQGSEA. This CDR3 has 14 amino acids. CDR3 protein: CSVDRQGSTYGYTF. CDR3 bases: TGCAGCGTTGACAGACAGGGAAGCACCTATGGCTACACCTTC.

This chain uses TRBV29-1 with TRBJ2-2; TRBD2 agrees at 10 bases. The length of the CDR3 is 17 residues. V trimming: 6 bases; J trimming: 4 bases; junction bases outside the gene matches: 14. CDR1 and CDR2 (germline): SQVTM, ANQGSEA. The DNA for the CDR3 is TGCAGCGTCCGCCGGGGGAGCGGGAGGGCCGCCACCGGGGAGCTGTTTTTT. Protein sequence: CSVRRGSGRAATGELFF.

Here the CDR3 reads CASSSHKGQQETQYF. In DNA, the CDR3 is TGCGCCAGCAGCTCGCACAAGGGACAGCAAGAGACCCAGTACTTC. The chain links TRBV5-1 to TRBJ2-5; 7 positions match TRBD1. This CDR3 comprises 15 residues. The trim removed 3 bases at V and 2 bases at J, leaving 7 bases unmatched. The V gene's germline CDR1 is SGHRS and CDR2 YFSETQ.